This T cell receptor (beta chain) derives from a study of cytomegalovirus exposure and HLA in healthy donors. Study-wide results and caveats: In a later analysis, HLA-associated beta chains showed higher expansion and lower generation probabilities than comparable chains.

Primers: 60 Vbeta forward and 13 Jbeta reverse. Some clones are missing from TCRdb's copy, which holds only in-frame ones; the method was immunoSEQ multiplex PCR. The sample carries some 130,000 clones, around 74% recorded once. Concerning this clone: Its antigen is not known.

V lost 6 bases and J lost 0, with 17 bases in between. The germline CDR1 and CDR2 sequences are MDHEN and SYDVKM. The CDR3 loop spans 16 amino acids. Input material: PBMCs. The chain is built from TRBV28 and TRBJ2-5; maybe TRBD1 (5 bases). The receptor was isolated from a male donor in good health and CMV-seronegative. The CDR3 bases are TGTGCCAGCAGCTTAAGGCAAGGGGCATACCAAGAGACCCAGTACTTC. This gives the protein CASSLRQGAYQETQYF.